The rows below give T cell receptor beta chains drawn from one sample of a study of CD4 T cells in relation to SARS-CoV-2 and coronaviruses. Using immunoSEQ multiplex PCR, the repertoire was profiled, and TCRdb retains in-frame clones only, with some absent. The table records about 31,000 clones, 65% to 80% of them present only once. No antigen has been assigned to these receptors. Sequenced: memory CD4+ T cells from PBMCs, cultured in vitro. Receptors originate from an adult with COVID-19. Both conserved end residues are trimmed from each CDR3. The order of the fields is V gene, clone size, J gene, CDR3 protein. Size is omitted from some rows. Given values are once, few, many or a class for expanded clones.

TRBV24-1	-	TRBJ1-5	ATSDGYGNQPQH
TRBV24-1	-	TRBJ2-1	ATSDLSGKYNEQF
TRBV3-1/TRBV3-2	few	TRBJ2-2	ASSQHPQRRTGELF
TRBV2	-	TRBJ2-5	ASKAEETQY
TRBV3-1/TRBV3-2	few	TRBJ1-5	ASSQGTGYLNQPQH
TRBV7-9	once	TRBJ1-5	ASSLGQSEGSNQPQH
TRBV28	-	TRBJ2-7	ASSPGTVSYEQY
TRBV5-8	-	TRBJ2-1	ASTLAGGPFEQF
TRBV7-9	once	TRBJ2-3	ASSQRGKPSGRIMDTQY
TRBV19	once	TRBJ2-5	ASSTYYRDRGRRGTQY
TRBV3-1/TRBV3-2	once	TRBJ2-7	ASSQDSGTGAYEQY
TRBV30	few	TRBJ2-7	AWSSWDGVSYEQY
TRBV6-5	-	TRBJ2-2	ATQASGYTGELF
TRBV3-1/TRBV3-2	few	TRBJ2-2	ASRGTGRDTGELF
TRBV24-1	-	TRBJ1-5	ATSSSVGGPQH
TRBV6-5	-	TRBJ1-2	ASSYGSLGDYGYT
TRBV7-2	once	TRBJ2-1	ASSLVFPGGYNEQF
TRBV28	few	TRBJ2-6	ASSLKEVTGANVLT
TRBV12-5	once	TRBJ1-1	ASGLELGRPTSAF
TRBV6-2/TRBV6-3	-	TRBJ2-1	ASSLQGSSYNEQF
TRBV25-1	-	TRBJ1-2	ASSVGRRFYT
TRBV7-6	-	TRBJ2-3	ASSLAVRSPPDTQY
TRBV28	-	TRBJ1-3	ASSFMAYRGRGPGNTIY
TRBV28	-	TRBJ2-7	ASSLGGRFHEQY
TRBV6-5	-	TRBJ2-3	ASGLAGSTDTQY
TRBV7-9	few	TRBJ2-1	ASSMGQSSYNEQF
TRBV12-3/TRBV12-4	-	TRBJ2-1	ASSMGQGMSRF
TRBV13	-	TRBJ2-3	ASSQRWTSGGGTDTQY
TRBV7-3	-	TRBJ1-1	ASSPTGKGTEAF
TRBV7-9	-	TRBJ2-1	ASSSSGTNINEQF
TRBV7-3	-	TRBJ2-3	ASSTSIEGTDTQY
TRBV14	-	TRBJ2-3	ASSQIGETDTQY
TRBV30	once	TRBJ2-2	AWSVGRPGELF
TRBV13	-	TRBJ1-4	ASKGVTGGNEKLF
TRBV28	-	TRBJ1-1	ASRTTGITEAF
TRBV5-1	-	TRBJ2-1	ASSSVWDRRYNEQF
TRBV5-1	-	TRBJ2-3	ASSSRQGGTDTQY
TRBV7-2	-	TRBJ2-3	ASSLAAFTTDTQY
TRBV9	-	TRBJ2-5	ASSPGQLQETQY
TRBV27	-	TRBJ2-7	ASSGQGSYEQY
TRBV29-1	-	TRBJ2-7	SVYEGTGSYEQY
TRBV20-1	-	TRBJ2-5	SASKETQY
TRBV5-8	-	TRBJ2-2	ASNDRDRGQVTGELF
TRBV28	-	TRBJ2-1	ASSDGTSGRGYEQF
TRBV7-2	few	TRBJ2-2	ASSLPWTGRNTGELF
TRBV6-2/TRBV6-3	-	TRBJ2-7	ASSSPSGGYEQY
TRBV7-2	-	TRBJ2-3	ASSLGGIGPSTDTQY
TRBV7-9	-	TRBJ2-3	ASSSGGQGATDTQY
TRBV4-1	few	TRBJ1-6	ASSQTPRSPLH
TRBV2	-	TRBJ1-5	ASSGAIGGDQPQH
TRBV20-1	-	TRBJ2-1	SARSGDQF
TRBV29-1	few	TRBJ1-2	SVAHRETNGYT